One sample yielded the 20 T cell receptor beta chains listed below, sequenced in a study of T cells in Graves' hyperthyroidism and ophthalmopathy. From RNA transcripts, TCR beta CDR3 regions were amplified. HTBI primers were used for first-round RT-PCR of the TCR CDR3. TCRdb itself ran the multiplex PCR reads through MiXCR, one entry per CDR3 protein. The data show over 400,000 distinct CDR3 sequences, with 14% to 15% seen just once and approximately 13% held by the top ten. The sequencing input was blood. These receptors originate from a man in his late teens or twenties with Graves' ophthalmopathy.

The chain has TRBV27 and TRBJ2-7; D perhaps matches TRBD2 (5 bases). The V end lost 5 bases, the J end lost 3 bases, and 11 bases lay between the germline ends. Germline values: CDR1 MNHEY, CDR2 SMNVEV (reference sequence). The CDR3 sequence is 13 residues long. CDR3 nucleotides: TGTGCCAGCAGTCGGGAACAACACTACGAGCAGTACTTC. As protein: CASSREQHYEQYF.

This clonotype was picked up many times. V usage is TRBV12-3 or TRBV12-4 and J usage is TRBJ2-7, with D perhaps being TRBD1 or TRBD2 (5 bases each). V lost 3 bases, J lost 9 bases, and 21 bases lay in between. The CDR3 runs 15 residues. CDR3 region: CASSLGPGDGLRQYF. CDR3 sequence (DNA): TGTGCCAGCAGTTTGGGACCCGGGGACGGCCTGAGGCAGTACTTC.

This clonotype appeared a few times. The chain joins TRBV10-2 to TRBJ2-3; 7 nucleotides agree with TRBD2. CDR1 and CDR2 (germline): WSHSY, SAAADI. V shed 2 bases and J 7 bases; nucleotides not matched to a gene: 0. The CDR3 length is 12 residues. For the CDR3, the DNA is TGCGCCAGCAGTGAGGGGACTAATACGCAGTATTTT. Protein product: CASSEGTNTQYF.

There are a few counts of this clonotype. The V gene is TRBV27, the J gene TRBJ1-2, with unresolved D. Germline-derived CDR1 and CDR2 are MNHEY and SMNVEV (reference sequence). The length of the CDR3 is 13 residues. The V and J ends lost 4 bases and 5 bases respectively, with 11 bases between them. The CDR3 reads CASSSGSWYGYTF. Here the CDR3 DNA reads TGTGCCAGCAGTTCGGGTAGTTGGTATGGCTACACCTTC.

The chain has TRBV20-1 and TRBJ2-4; D is perhaps TRBD1 or TRBD2 (5 bases each). With 4 bases removed from V and 7 bases from J, the gap between germline ends came to 17 bases. Germline CDR1 is DFQATT and CDR2 is SNEGSKA (reference sequence). The CDR3 loop spans 14 amino acids. For the CDR3, the DNA is TGCAGTGCTATAAAGGGGAGTGGTAGCAACATTCAGTACTTC. Protein sequence: CSAIKGSGSNIQYF.

This clonotype has only a few counts. The chain uses TRBV29-1 and TRBJ1-4, with TRBD1 identical over 8 bases. Germline CDR1 is SQVTM and CDR2 is ANQGSEA. The CDR3 runs to 13 residues. V dropped 7 bases and J dropped 7; count of bases not matched to a gene: 8. The CDR3 nucleotides read TGCAGCGGGGGGGGACAGGTCGGTGAAAAACTGTTTTTT. Amino acid sequence: CSGGGQVGEKLFF. The whole variable domain, filled in from reference TRBV29-1 and TRBJ1-4, reads SAVISQKPSRDICQRGTSLTIQCQVDSQVTMMFWYRQQPGQSLTLIATANQGSEATYESGFVIDKFPISRPNLTFSTLTVSNMSPEDSSIYLCSGGGQVGEKLFFGSGTQLSVL.

This clonotype turned up a few times. The chain couples TRBV7-9 to TRBJ2-1, with D uncertain. Trimming removed 2 bases at V and 6 bases at J, with 8 bases between. This CDR3 is 13 amino acids long. Germline CDR1 is SEHNR and CDR2 is FQNEAQ (reference sequence). The CDR3 DNA is TGTGCCAGCAGCTTATTGGGCCTCAATGAGCAGTTCTTC. This sequence encodes CASSLLGLNEQFF.

This clonotype was seen a handful of times. This chain links TRBV19 with TRBJ2-2, with 11 bases fitting TRBD2. Losses at the gene ends were 5 bases for V and 4 bases for J; bases not matched to a gene: 6. This CDR3 comprises 16 residues. Germline lookup yields CDR1 LNHDA and CDR2 SQIVND (reference sequence). The CDR3 DNA reads TGTGCCAGTAGTCTTTGGACTAGCGGGTCCACCGGGGAGCTGTTTTTT. Amino acids: CASSLWTSGSTGELFF.

This clonotype was recorded many times. The chain joins TRBV5-1 to TRBJ1-2, with 8 bases aligning to TRBD1. The V and J ends lost 5 bases and 8 bases, in that order; junction bases with no gene match: 8. CDR1 is SGHRS and CDR2 is YFSETQ in the germline V gene. The CDR3 is 13 amino acids. CDR3 DNA: TGCGCCAGCAGATCGGGACAGGCCAGCGGCTACACCTTC. Protein product: CASRSGQASGYTF.

This clonotype was seen repeatedly, ten times or more. The gene calls are TRBV6-1 and TRBJ1-1; D possibly corresponds to TRBD1 (5 bases). V was pared by 7 bases and J by 1 base, with 16 bases between. The germline gives CDR1 MNHNS, CDR2 SASEGT. This CDR3 region has 15 residues. The CDR3 reads CASTPLGGKNTEAFF. The CDR3 DNA follows: TGTGCCAGCACCCCTCTCGGGGGGAAGAACACTGAAGCTTTCTTT.

This clonotype has just a few counts. The chain recombines TRBV9 with TRBJ2-7; D call uncertain. The V end lost 3 bases, the J end lost 6 bases, and 13 bases lay between the germline ends. The length of the CDR3 is 13 residues. Germline assignment: CDR1 SGDLS and CDR2 YYNGEE. The CDR3 protein is CASSARTISEQYF. CDR3 in DNA: TGTGCCAGCAGCGCCAGGACCATCTCCGAGCAGTACTTC. The entire variable domain, with the rest obtained from reference TRBV9 and TRBJ2-7, is as follows: DSGVTQTPKHLITATGQRVTLRCSPRSGDLSVYWYQQSLDQGLQFLIQYYNGEERAKGNILERFSAQQFPDLHSELNLSSLELGDSALYFCASSARTISEQYFGPGTRLTVT.

This clonotype appeared many times. The CDR3 sequence is CAISGGQQETQYF. The CDR3 DNA sequence: TGTGCCATCAGTGGGGGACAGCAAGAGACCCAGTACTTC. The V gene is TRBV10-3, the J gene TRBJ2-5; 7 bases are shared with TRBD1. J was trimmed by 2 bases and V by 4 bases; bases with no gene match: 1. Per the germline V gene, CDR1 is ENHRY and CDR2 is SYGVKD. This CDR3 has 13 amino acids.

V and J are TRBV20-1 and TRBJ2-3, with 12 bases identical to TRBD2. The length of the CDR3 is 14 residues. CDR1 and CDR2 from the germline V gene are DFQATT and SNEGSKA (reference sequence). V trimming: 2 bases; J trimming: 5 bases; junction bases outside the gene matches: 2. The DNA of the CDR3 is TGCAGTGCTAGACTAGCGGGGGGGCGAGATACGCAGTATTTT. This translates into CSARLAGGRDTQYF.

This clonotype was counted at least ten times. CDR3 DNA sequence: TGTGCCAGCAGCTATGTTGTGGCGGGAGTTGCAGATACGCAGTATTTT. It encodes CASSYVVAGVADTQYF. This chain joins TRBV5-8 and TRBJ2-3; TRBD2 matches 7 bases. CDR1 is SGHTS and CDR2 is YDEGEE in the germline V gene. V shed 3 bases and J 4 bases; nucleotides not matched to a gene: 11. The CDR3 has 16 amino acids.

This clonotype was counted between two and nine times. The chain couples TRBV10-3 to TRBJ2-1; TRBD1 matches at 10 bases. The CDR3 is 13 residues long. The germline V gene encodes CDR1 ENHRY and CDR2 SYGVKD. The ends lost 7 bases at V and 7 bases at J; junction bases unmatched: 4. This chain's CDR3 is CAITRTGGNEQFF. CDR3 DNA: TGTGCCATCACTAGGACAGGGGGGAATGAGCAGTTCTTC.

This clonotype has more than one count but fewer than ten. V is TRBV6-2 or TRBV6-3 and J is TRBJ2-1, with a possible D match to TRBD2 (5 bases). The CDR3 totals 14 residues. Trimming took off 10 bases at V and 12 bases at J, with 25 bases between the two ends. The germline CDR1 and CDR2 sequences are MNHEY and SVGEGT. The CDR3 region is CATTDSLGGGRQFF. CDR3 nucleotide sequence: TGTGCCACCACGGACTCCCTAGGAGGAGGAAGGCAGTTCTTC.

Ten or more counts support this clonotype. The chain has TRBV29-1 and TRBJ1-1; D not resolved. The CDR3 sequence is 11 residues long. Germline V CDR1 and CDR2: SQVTM, ANQGSEA. V lost 4 bases to trimming and J lost 5 bases, with 8 bases between them. The CDR3 bases are TGCAGCGTTGGCCGGGAAACTGAAGCTTTCTTT. This codes for CSVGRETEAFF. Drawing the rest from reference TRBV29-1 and TRBJ1-1, the complete variable domain is SAVISQKPSRDICQRGTSLTIQCQVDSQVTMMFWYRQQPGQSLTLIATANQGSEATYESGFVIDKFPISRPNLTFSTLTVSNMSPEDSSIYLCSVGRETEAFFGQGTRLTVV.

Concerning this clonotype itself: A single base separates this from a much larger clone, so it may be a read error. The rearrangement links TRBV5-1 to TRBJ2-7; 9 nucleotides agree with TRBD2. The germline V gene encodes CDR1 SGHRS and CDR2 YFSETQ. This CDR3 region has 19 residues. The J segment lost 2 bases and the V segment lost 0 bases, leaving 15 bases of the junction unmatched. The CDR3 loop is CASSLDLSGSLRFAYEQYF. The CDR3 DNA reads TGCGCCAGCAGCTTGGATCTTAGCGGGAGTTTAAGGTTTGCCTACGAGCAGTACTTC.

This clonotype was detected many times. The chain couples TRBV7-2 to TRBJ2-3, with D perhaps TRBD1 or TRBD2 (6 bases each). CDR1 and CDR2 from the germline V gene are SGHTA and FQGNSA. V was cut by 5 bases and J by 4 bases, with 16 bases left in between. This CDR3 has 15 residues. The CDR3 DNA reads TGTGCCAGCAGCCTAGTCATAGGGGGGCCAGATACGCAGTATTTT. Its translation is CASSLVIGGPDTQYF.

This clonotype was counted only a few times. The rearrangement links TRBV7-9 to TRBJ2-7; D not certain. This CDR3 contains 13 residues. V lost 3 bases and J 4 bases, leaving 10 bases between the germline ends. CDR1 is SEHNR and CDR2 is FQNEAQ in the germline V gene (reference sequence). Here the CDR3 reads CASSFPARYEQYF. CDR3 nucleotides: TGTGCCAGCAGCTTCCCAGCTAGGTACGAGCAGTACTTC.